The rows below give T cell receptor beta chains drawn from one sample of a study of T cell responses to AZD1222 COVID-19 vaccine. Using immunoSEQ multiplex PCR, the repertoire was profiled, and TCRdb retains in-frame clones only, with some absent. The repertoire holds roughly 53,000 clones, with more than 80% as singletons. Sequencing was performed on peripheral blood, taken on day 0 of MenACWY control vaccination. The receptors were sampled from an adult in good health. The CDR3 runs from the conserved cysteine through the conserved F or W. The D gene is left open where the match is weak. Only some rows state a clone size, as once, few, many or a class for expanded clones.

d_gene | j_gene | v_gene | abundance | CDR3aa | CDR3nt
TRBD2 | TRBJ2-1 | TRBV4-2 | - | CASSQVGLAGPHGEQFF | TGTGCCAGCAGCCAAGTTGGACTAGCGGGCCCTCACGGTGAGCAGTTCTTC
- | TRBJ2-3 | TRBV11-2 | - | CASSLRPRGGGDTQYF | TGTGCCAGCAGCTTAAGACCTAGGGGTGGAGGAGATACGCAGTATTTT
TRBD2 | TRBJ2-7 | TRBV19 | - | CASSSSGSYEQYF | TGTGCCAGTAGTTCTAGCGGTTCCTACGAGCAGTACTTC
TRBD2 | TRBJ2-5 | TRBV7-2 | - | CASSLNGGGETQYF | TGTGCCAGCAGCCTCAACGGGGGAGGGGAGACCCAGTACTTC
- | TRBJ2-1 | TRBV21-1 | - | CASSTPDGGSYNEQFF | TGTGCCAGCAGCACACCAGACGGCGGCTCCTACAATGAGCAGTTCTTC
- | TRBJ2-1 | TRBV7-2 | few | CASSLVVGGYNEQFF | TGTGCCAGCAGCTTAGTGGTAGGGGGCTACAATGAGCAGTTCTTC
- | TRBJ2-1 | TRBV9 | - | CASSVRDTYYNEQFF | TGTGCCAGCAGCGTCAGAGACACCTACTACAATGAGCAGTTCTTC
TRBD1 | TRBJ1-4 | TRBV5-1 | - | CASSSDRGNEKLFF | TGCGCCAGCAGCTCGGACAGGGGGAATGAAAAACTGTTTTTT
- | TRBJ1-4 | TRBV7-9 | few | CASSKSGMGEKLFF | TGTGCCAGCAGCAAAAGTGGTATGGGTGAAAAACTGTTTTTT
TRBD2 | TRBJ2-1 | TRBV7-8 | - | CASSLAGLAGINEQFF | TGTGCCAGCAGCTTAGCGGGACTAGCGGGAATAAATGAGCAGTTCTTC
- | TRBJ1-2 | TRBV19 | - | CATGYGYTF | TGTGCCACCGGCTATGGCTACACCTTC
- | TRBJ2-7 | TRBV5-1 | - | CASSLVRGSYEQYF | TGCGCCAGCAGCTTGGTTAGGGGCTCCTACGAGCAGTACTTC
- | TRBJ1-4 | TRBV5-4 | - | CASSLGGMADEKLFF | TGTGCCAGCAGCTTGGGCGGGATGGCCGATGAAAAACTGTTTTTT
TRBD1 | TRBJ2-1 | TRBV29-1 | - | CSVPPGTGSFGNEQFF | TGCAGCGTCCCACCCGGGACAGGGTCTTTCGGCAATGAGCAGTTCTTC
TRBD2 | TRBJ2-1 | TRBV18 | - | CASSPGTSGRANEQFF | TGTGCCAGCTCACCCGGGACTAGCGGGAGGGCCAATGAGCAGTTCTTC
- | TRBJ1-4 | TRBV5-4 | - | CASSLARDEKLFF | TGTGCCAGCAGCTTGGCGAGAGATGAAAAACTGTTTTTT
- | TRBJ1-1 | TRBV27 | - | CASLNKQGTEAFF | TGTGCCAGCCTTAACAAACAGGGTACTGAAGCTTTCTTT
TRBD1 | TRBJ1-2 | TRBV29-1 | - | CSVQGENYGYTF | TGCAGCGTGCAGGGGGAGAACTATGGCTACACCTTC
- | TRBJ2-3 | TRBV28 | - | CASTPGRRDTDTQYF | TGTGCCAGCACTCCGGGCCGCAGGGACACAGATACGCAGTATTTT
TRBD1 | TRBJ1-2 | TRBV6-5 | - | CASSWNRGQNGYTF | TGTGCCAGCAGTTGGAACAGGGGGCAGAATGGCTACACCTTC
TRBD1 | TRBJ2-1 | TRBV18 | - | CASSGQGYNEQFF | TGTGCCAGCTCGGGACAGGGATACAATGAGCAGTTCTTC
- | TRBJ1-4 | TRBV7-2 | - | CASSLTGFSNEKLFF | TGTGCCAGCAGCTTAACAGGCTTTTCTAATGAAAAACTGTTTTTT
TRBD2 | TRBJ2-7 | TRBV27 | - | CASSLTSASYEQYF | TGTGCCAGCAGTTTAACTAGCGCCTCCTACGAGCAGTACTTC
- | TRBJ1-1 | TRBV4-2 | - | CASSQGLGGWTEAFF | TGTGCCAGCAGCCAAGGGTTGGGGGGCTGGACTGAAGCTTTCTTT
- | TRBJ1-1 | TRBV12-3/TRBV12-4 | few | CASSLVAYVAFF | TGTGCCAGCAGTTTAGTCGCGTATGTGGCTTTCTTT
- | TRBJ2-4 | TRBV6-5 | - | CASSYARGLNIQYF | TGTGCCAGCAGTTACGCCCGAGGTTTGAACATTCAGTACTTC
TRBD1 | TRBJ2-7 | TRBV2 | - | CASKLGTGPPYEQYF | TGTGCCAGCAAGCTCGGGACAGGGCCCCCCTACGAGCAGTACTTC
- | TRBJ2-2 | TRBV18 | - | CASSPAAQGRELFF | TGTGCCAGCTCCCCGGCGGCCCAAGGAAGGGAGCTGTTTTTT
- | TRBJ2-7 | TRBV12-2 | - | CASRLANSGPTYEQYF | TGTGCAAGTCGCTTAGCGAATAGCGGGCCCACCTACGAGCAGTACTTC
TRBD2 | TRBJ2-1 | TRBV15 | once | CATSRGGVAGDNEQFF | TGTGCCACCAGCAGAGGGGGAGTAGCGGGAGACAATGAGCAGTTCTTC
TRBD2 | TRBJ2-5 | TRBV7-6 | - | CASSLGGLAGQETQYF | TGTGCCAGCAGCCTAGGGGGACTAGCGGGACAAGAGACCCAGTACTTC
TRBD1 | TRBJ1-4 | TRBV5-6 | - | CASRSRGTGSEKLFF | TGTGCCAGCAGGAGTAGAGGGACAGGGTCGGAAAAACTGTTTTTT
- | TRBJ2-3 | TRBV27 | - | CASSSPQWDTQYF | TGTGCCAGCAGTTCTCCCCAGTGGGATACGCAGTATTTT
- | TRBJ1-1 | TRBV28 | - | CASSLLGSIAFF | TGTGCCAGCAGTTTATTGGGTAGTATCGCTTTCTTT
- | TRBJ1-2 | TRBV24-1 | - | CATSTNRDGRANYGYTF | TGTGCCACCAGTACTAACAGGGACGGCCGGGCTAACTATGGCTACACCTTC
- | TRBJ1-1 | TRBV30 | - | CAWSVGGEWTEAFF | TGTGCCTGGAGTGTGGGGGGCGAGTGGACTGAAGCTTTCTTT